This T cell receptor beta chain was captured by sequencing in a study of sequential checkpoint blockade in melanoma. There are a few counts of this clone. Measured with immunoSEQ multiplex PCR; TCRdb has only the in-frame clones, and not every one. Of fewer than 45,000 clones listed, roughly 89% are singletons. Treatment in this sample: randomized to nivolumab then ipilimumab (arm A) or the reverse (arm B). Live CD3+CD8+ CD19− CD56− cells were sorted from PBMCs. V dropped 3 bases and J dropped 4 bases, with 15 bases sitting between them. The CDR3 runs to 16 residues. Germline lookup yields CDR1 SEHNR and CDR2 FQNEAQ (reference sequence).

The clonotype was recovered from a human donor with melanoma. The chain recombines TRBV7-9 with TRBJ2-2, with D possibly TRBD2 on 5 matching bases. The sequences come from CD8+ T cells sorted from blood (inferred from file names), collected from a patient given nivolumab and ipilimumab in sequence. CDR3 sequence reads: CASSFSSSTSTGELFF. CDR3 nucleotide sequence: TGTGCCAGCAGCTTTTCTTCTAGCACCTCCACCGGGGAGCTGTTTTTT.